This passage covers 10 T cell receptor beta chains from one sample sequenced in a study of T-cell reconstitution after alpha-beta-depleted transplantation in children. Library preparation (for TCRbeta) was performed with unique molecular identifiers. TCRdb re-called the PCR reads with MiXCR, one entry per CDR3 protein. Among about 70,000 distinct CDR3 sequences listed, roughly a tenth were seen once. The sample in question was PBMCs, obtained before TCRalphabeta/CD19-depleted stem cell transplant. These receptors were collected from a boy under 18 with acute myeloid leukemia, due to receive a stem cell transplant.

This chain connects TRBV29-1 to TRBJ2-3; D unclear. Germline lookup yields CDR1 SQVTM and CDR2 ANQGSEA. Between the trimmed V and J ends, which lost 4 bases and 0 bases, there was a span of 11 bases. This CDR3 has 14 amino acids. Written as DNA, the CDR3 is TGCAGCGTTGGGTTAGGGCAGAGCACAGATACGCAGTATTTT. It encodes CSVGLGQSTDTQYF.

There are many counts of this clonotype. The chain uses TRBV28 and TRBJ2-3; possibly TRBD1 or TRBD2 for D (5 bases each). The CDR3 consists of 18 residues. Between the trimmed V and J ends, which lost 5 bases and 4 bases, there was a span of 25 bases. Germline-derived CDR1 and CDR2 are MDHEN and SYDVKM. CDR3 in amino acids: CASSPHTPSGEGPDTQYF. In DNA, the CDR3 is TGTGCCAGCAGTCCCCACACGCCGAGCGGAGAGGGGCCAGATACGCAGTATTTT.

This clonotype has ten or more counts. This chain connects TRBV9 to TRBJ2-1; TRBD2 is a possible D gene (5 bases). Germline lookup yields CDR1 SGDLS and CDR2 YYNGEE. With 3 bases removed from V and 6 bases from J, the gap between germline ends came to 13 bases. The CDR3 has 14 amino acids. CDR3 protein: CASSAGLTGNEQFF. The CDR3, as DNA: TGTGCCAGCAGCGCCGGACTGACGGGCAATGAGCAGTTCTTC. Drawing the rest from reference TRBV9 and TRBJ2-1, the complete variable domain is DSGVTQTPKHLITATGQRVTLRCSPRSGDLSVYWYQQSLDQGLQFLIQYYNGEERAKGNILERFSAQQFPDLHSELNLSSLELGDSALYFCASSAGLTGNEQFFGPGTRLTVL.

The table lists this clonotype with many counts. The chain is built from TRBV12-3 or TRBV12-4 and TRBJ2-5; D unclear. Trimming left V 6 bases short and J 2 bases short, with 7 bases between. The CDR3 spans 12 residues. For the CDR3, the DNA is TGTGCCAGCAGAAAGGGACAAGAGACCCAGTACTTC. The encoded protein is CASRKGQETQYF.

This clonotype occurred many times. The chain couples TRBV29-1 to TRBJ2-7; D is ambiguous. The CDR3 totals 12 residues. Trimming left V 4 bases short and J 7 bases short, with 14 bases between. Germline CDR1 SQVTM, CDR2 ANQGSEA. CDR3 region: CSVGTSIWEQYF. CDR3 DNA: TGCAGCGTTGGCACGTCTATCTGGGAGCAGTACTTC.

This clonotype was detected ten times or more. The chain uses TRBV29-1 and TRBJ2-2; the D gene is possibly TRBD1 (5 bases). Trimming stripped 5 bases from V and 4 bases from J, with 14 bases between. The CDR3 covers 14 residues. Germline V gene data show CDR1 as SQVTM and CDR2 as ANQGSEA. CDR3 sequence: CSVSPQGPTGELFF. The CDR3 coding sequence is TGCAGCGTTTCCCCCCAGGGCCCCACCGGGGAGCTGTTTTTT.

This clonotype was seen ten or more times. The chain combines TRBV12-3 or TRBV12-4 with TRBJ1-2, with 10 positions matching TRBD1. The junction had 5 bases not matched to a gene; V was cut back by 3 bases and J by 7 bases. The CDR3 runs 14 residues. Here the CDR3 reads CASSLGQGFVGYTF. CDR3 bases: TGTGCCAGCAGTTTGGGACAGGGGTTCGTTGGCTACACCTTC.

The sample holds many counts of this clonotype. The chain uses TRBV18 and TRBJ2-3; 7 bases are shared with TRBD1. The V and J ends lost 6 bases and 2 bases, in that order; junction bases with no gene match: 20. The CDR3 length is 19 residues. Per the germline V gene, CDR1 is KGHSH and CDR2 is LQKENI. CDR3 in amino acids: CASSTFNRGWVGATDTQYF. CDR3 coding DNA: TGTGCCAGCTCGACTTTCAACAGGGGTTGGGTCGGGGCCACAGATACGCAGTATTTT.

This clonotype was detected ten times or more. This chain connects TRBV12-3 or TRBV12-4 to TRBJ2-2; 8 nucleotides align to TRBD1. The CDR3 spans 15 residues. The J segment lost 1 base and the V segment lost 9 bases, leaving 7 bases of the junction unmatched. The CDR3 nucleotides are TGTGCCAGTGCTCGGGACAGGCGGAACACCGGGGAGCTGTTTTTT. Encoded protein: CASARDRRNTGELFF.

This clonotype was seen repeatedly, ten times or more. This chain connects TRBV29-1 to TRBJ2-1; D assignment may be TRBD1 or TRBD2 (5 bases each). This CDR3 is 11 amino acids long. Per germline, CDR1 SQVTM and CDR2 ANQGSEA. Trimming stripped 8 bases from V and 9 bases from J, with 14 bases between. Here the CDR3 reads CSLEVRGEQFF. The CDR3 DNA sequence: TGCAGCTTGGAGGTTAGGGGTGAGCAGTTCTTC.